Listed here are 10 T cell receptor beta chains from one sample, sequenced in a study of blood T cell repertoires in COVID-19. TCRdb's copy holds only in-frame clones and misses some; the assay was immunoSEQ multiplex PCR. Of approximately 230,000 clones listed, about 86% are singletons. The sample comprised peripheral blood. The receptors come from a man older than 75 with acute or convalescent COVID-19.

The chain joins TRBV5-4 to TRBJ2-1; maybe TRBD2 (6 bases). CDR1 is SGHNT and CDR2 is YYREEE in the germline V gene (reference sequence). V gave up 0 bases and J gave up 0 bases, with 10 bases separating them. The CDR3 loop spans 16 amino acids. The CDR3 spells CASSLGGGTSYNEQFF. CDR3 in DNA: TGTGCCAGCAGCTTGGGGGGCGGGACCTCCTACAATGAGCAGTTCTTC. The full variable domain, in which reference TRBV5-4 and TRBJ2-1 provide the parts outside the CDR3, is ETGVTQSPTHLIKTRGQQVTLRCSSQSGHNTVSWYQQALGQGPQFIFQYYREEENGRGNFPPRFSGLQFPNYSSELNVNALELDDSALYLCASSLGGGTSYNEQFFGPGTRLTVL.

The rearrangement links TRBV7-8 to TRBJ1-2; D not resolved. Trimming removed 0 bases from V and 3 bases from J, with 5 bases in between. Germline-derived CDR1 and CDR2 are SGHVS and FQNEAQ. The CDR3 consists of 13 residues. The CDR3 sequence: CASSLAQDYGYTF. The CDR3 DNA reads as TGTGCCAGCAGCTTAGCTCAGGACTATGGCTACACCTTC.

This sequence joins TRBV5-4 and TRBJ2-3, with a possible D match to TRBD2 (6 bases). Trimming removed 4 bases at V and 5 bases at J, with 20 bases between. This CDR3 has 16 amino acids. Germline V gene sequence: CDR1 SGHNT, CDR2 YYREEE (reference sequence). The CDR3 bases are TGTGCCAGCAGCCTCCGCCGGGACTCCGGGGTAGATACGCAGTATTTT. Its translation: CASSLRRDSGVDTQYF.

CDR3 DNA sequence: TGCGCCAGCAGCTCGAGCTTTAGCGGGAGGGGTTACAATGAGCAGTTCTTC. This translates into CASSSSFSGRGYNEQFF. The rearrangement joins TRBV5-1 to TRBJ2-1; 11 nucleotides match TRBD2. The CDR3 loop spans 17 amino acids. Germline CDR1 is SGHRS and CDR2 is YFSETQ. The ends lost 3 bases at V and 4 bases at J; junction bases unmatched: 9.

This clone appeared once. The chain couples TRBV4-1 to TRBJ2-7, with D possibly TRBD2 on 6 matching bases. The CDR3 has 15 residues. Trimming removed 4 bases from V and 7 bases from J, with 20 bases in between. The germline V gene has CDR1 MGHRA and CDR2 YSYEKL. The CDR3 reads CASSPRKREQGEQYF. CDR3 bases: TGCGCCAGCAGCCCGCGTAAACGGGAGCAAGGTGAGCAGTACTTC.

The CDR3, as DNA: TGTGCCAGCGGCCGGGACACACTCTACGAGCAGTACTTC. It specifies CASGRDTLYEQYF. The chain has TRBV28 and TRBJ2-7; TRBD1 is a possible D gene (6 bases). The V gene lost 8 bases and the J gene lost 3 bases, with 14 bases spanning the gap. This CDR3 has 13 residues. Germline CDR1 MDHEN, CDR2 SYDVKM.

This clone was seen more than once but under ten times. The CDR3 sequence: CASSSTTGAGSNQPQHF. The DNA for the CDR3 is TGTGCCAGTAGCTCTACCACTGGGGCGGGAAGCAATCAGCCCCAGCATTTT. This rearrangement joins TRBV19 to TRBJ1-5, with a possible D match to TRBD1 (5 bases). Germline V gene data show CDR1 as LNHDA and CDR2 as SQIVND (reference sequence). V dropped 6 bases and J dropped 1 base, with 19 bases sitting between them. The CDR3 loop spans 17 amino acids.

The chain carries TRBV3-1 (or the pseudogene TRBV3-2) and TRBJ1-5; possible D gene TRBD1, 6 bases. In germline, CDR1 is LGHDT, CDR2 YNNKEL (reference sequence). CDR3 size: 15 residues. V was shortened by 1 base and J by 7 bases, with 14 bases between the two germline ends. CDR3 in amino acids: CASSQVPGAGQPQHF. The CDR3 nucleotides read TGTGCCAGCAGCCAAGTCCCAGGGGCCGGCCAGCCCCAGCATTTT.

This clone was seen a single time. V usage is TRBV7-9 and J usage is TRBJ1-1; D is undetermined. Looked up from germline, CDR1 is SEHNR and CDR2 is FQNEAQ (reference sequence). The CDR3 extends over 12 amino acids. Between the trimmed V and J ends, which lost 3 bases and 2 bases, there was a span of 4 bases. CDR3 bases: TGTGCCAGCAGCTTCGTCAACACTGAAGCTTTCTTT. Translation gives CASSFVNTEAFF.

The chain joins TRBV2 to TRBJ2-7; 10 bases fit TRBD1. The V and J ends lost 6 bases and 9 bases, in that order; junction bases with no gene match: 11. The germline V gene has CDR1 SNHLY and CDR2 FYNNEI. This CDR3 contains 14 residues. Here the CDR3 DNA reads TGTGCCAGCAGCTCCGGGACAGGGGTTCTCGGGCAGTACTTC. Translating gives CASSSGTGVLGQYF.